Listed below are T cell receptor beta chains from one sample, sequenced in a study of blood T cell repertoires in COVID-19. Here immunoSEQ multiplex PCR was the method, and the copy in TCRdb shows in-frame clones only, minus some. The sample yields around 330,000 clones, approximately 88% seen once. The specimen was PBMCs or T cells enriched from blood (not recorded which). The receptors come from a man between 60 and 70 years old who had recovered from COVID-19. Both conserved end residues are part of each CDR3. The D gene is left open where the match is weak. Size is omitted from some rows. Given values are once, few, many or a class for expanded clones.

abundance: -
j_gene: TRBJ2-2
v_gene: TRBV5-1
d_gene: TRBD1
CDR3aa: CASSLAGTGGHTGELFF
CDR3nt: TGCGCCAGCAGCTTGGCCGGGACAGGGGGTCACACCGGGGAGCTGTTTTTT

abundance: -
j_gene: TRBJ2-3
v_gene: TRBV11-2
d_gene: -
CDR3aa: CASRAASGGSSTDTQYF
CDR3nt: TGTGCCAGCAGAGCGGCGAGTGGCGGTTCTAGCACAGATACGCAGTATTTT

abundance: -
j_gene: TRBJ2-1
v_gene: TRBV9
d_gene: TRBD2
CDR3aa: CASSLFHGLAGVGNEQFF
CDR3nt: TGTGCCAGCAGCCTTTTCCACGGTCTAGCGGGAGTAGGAAATGAGCAGTTCTTC

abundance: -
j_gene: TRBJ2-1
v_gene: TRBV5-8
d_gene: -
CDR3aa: CASSLVRRNEQFF
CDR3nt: TGTGCCAGCAGCTTGGTTCGGAGAAATGAGCAGTTCTTC

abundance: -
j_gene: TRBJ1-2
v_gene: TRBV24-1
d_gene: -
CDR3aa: CATSEPGQPYGYTF
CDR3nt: TGTGCCACCAGTGAACCGGGACAACCCTATGGCTACACCTTC

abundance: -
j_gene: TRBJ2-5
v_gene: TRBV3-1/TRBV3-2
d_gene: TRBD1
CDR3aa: CASSQDVTGGQTQYF
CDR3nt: TGTGCCAGCAGCCAAGATGTAACAGGGGGTCAGACCCAGTACTTC

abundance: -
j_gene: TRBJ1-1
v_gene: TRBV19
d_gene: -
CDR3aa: CASIFRAGTEAFF
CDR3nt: TGTGCCAGTATCTTCCGGGCGGGGACTGAAGCTTTCTTT

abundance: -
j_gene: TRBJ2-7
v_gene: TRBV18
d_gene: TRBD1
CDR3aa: CASSGRGTGVHEQYF
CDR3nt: TGTGCCAGCTCAGGGCGCGGGACAGGGGTCCACGAGCAGTACTTC

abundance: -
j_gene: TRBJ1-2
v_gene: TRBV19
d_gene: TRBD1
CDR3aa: CASSRTGDYGYTF
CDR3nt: TGTGCCAGTAGTAGGACAGGTGACTATGGCTACACCTTC

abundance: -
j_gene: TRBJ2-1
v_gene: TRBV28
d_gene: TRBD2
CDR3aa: CASIPSGLAGEQFF
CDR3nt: TGTGCCAGCATTCCCTCGGGACTAGCGGGAGAGCAGTTCTTC

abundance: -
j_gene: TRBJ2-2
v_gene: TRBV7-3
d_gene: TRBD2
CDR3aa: CASSLQGFVAGGVTGELFF
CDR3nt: TGTGCCAGCAGCTTACAGGGCTTCGTTGCGGGAGGCGTCACCGGGGAGCTGTTTTTT

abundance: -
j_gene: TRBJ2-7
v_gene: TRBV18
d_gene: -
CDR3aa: CASSSYSDEQYF
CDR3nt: TGTGCCAGCTCATCTTATAGCGACGAGCAGTACTTC

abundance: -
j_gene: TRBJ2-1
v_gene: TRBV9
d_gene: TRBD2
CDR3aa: CASSPISGRSSYNEQFF
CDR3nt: TGTGCCAGCAGCCCCATTAGCGGGAGGAGCTCCTACAATGAGCAGTTCTTC

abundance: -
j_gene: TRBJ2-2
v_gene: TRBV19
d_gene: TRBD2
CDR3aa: CASSLLASGSGTGELFF
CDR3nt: TGTGCCAGTAGTCTGCTTGCTAGCGGGAGTGGCACCGGGGAGCTGTTTTTT

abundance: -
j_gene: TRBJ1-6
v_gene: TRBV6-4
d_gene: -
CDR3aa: CASKQTLGGDSPLHF
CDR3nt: TGTGCCAGCAAACAGACACTCGGGGGGGATTCACCCCTCCACTTT

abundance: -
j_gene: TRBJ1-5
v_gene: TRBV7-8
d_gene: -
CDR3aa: CASSLSDSNQPQHF
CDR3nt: TGTGCCAGCAGCTTAAGCGATAGCAATCAGCCCCAGCATTTT

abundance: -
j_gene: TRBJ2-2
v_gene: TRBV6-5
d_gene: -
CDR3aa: CASSYSGRNTGELFF
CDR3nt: TGTGCCAGCAGTTACTCTGGCAGGAACACCGGGGAGCTGTTTTTT

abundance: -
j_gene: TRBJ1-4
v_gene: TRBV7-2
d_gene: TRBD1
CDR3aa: CASSSDRGAEKLFF
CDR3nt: TGTGCCAGCAGCTCCGACAGGGGAGCTGAAAAACTGTTTTTT

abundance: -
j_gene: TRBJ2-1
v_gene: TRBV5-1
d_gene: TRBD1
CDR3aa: CASRPGTDNEQFF
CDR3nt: TGCGCCAGCAGACCCGGGACAGACAATGAGCAGTTCTTC

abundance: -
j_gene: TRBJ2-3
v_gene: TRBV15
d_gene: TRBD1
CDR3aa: CATSRQGARTDTQYF
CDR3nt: TGTGCCACCAGCAGACAGGGGGCGCGGACAGATACGCAGTATTTT

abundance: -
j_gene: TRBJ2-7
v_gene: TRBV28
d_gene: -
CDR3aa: CASSLSQLYEQYF
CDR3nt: TGTGCCAGCAGTTTAAGCCAACTCTACGAGCAGTACTTC

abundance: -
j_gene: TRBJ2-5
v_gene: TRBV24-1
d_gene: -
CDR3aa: CATQGLYQETQYF
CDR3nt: TGTGCCACGCAGGGTTTGTACCAAGAGACCCAGTACTTC

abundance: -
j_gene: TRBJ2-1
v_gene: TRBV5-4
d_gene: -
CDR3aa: CASSLNRVSSYNEQFF
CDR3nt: TGTGCCAGCAGCTTGAACAGGGTTAGCTCCTACAATGAGCAGTTCTTC

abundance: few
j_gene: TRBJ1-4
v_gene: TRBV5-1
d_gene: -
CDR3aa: CASSLVSGATNEKLFF
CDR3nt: TGCGCCAGCAGCTTGGTGTCAGGTGCAACTAATGAAAAACTGTTTTTT

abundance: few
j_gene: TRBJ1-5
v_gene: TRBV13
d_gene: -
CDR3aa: CASSLRGGNQPQHF
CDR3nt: TGTGCCAGCAGTCTCAGGGGAGGCAATCAGCCCCAGCATTTT

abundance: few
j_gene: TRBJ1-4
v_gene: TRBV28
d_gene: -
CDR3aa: CASSSGQRFGKLFF
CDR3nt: TGTGCCAGCAGTTCGGGACAAAGGTTCGGAAAACTGTTTTTT

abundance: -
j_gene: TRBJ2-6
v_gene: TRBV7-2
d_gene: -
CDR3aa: CASSGRVPASGANVLTF
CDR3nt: TGTGCCAGCAGCGGCCGGGTCCCCGCCTCTGGGGCCAACGTCCTGACTTTC

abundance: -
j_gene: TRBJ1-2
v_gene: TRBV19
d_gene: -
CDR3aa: CASSIGLSNYGYTF
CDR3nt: TGTGCCAGTAGTATAGGACTATCGAACTATGGCTACACCTTC

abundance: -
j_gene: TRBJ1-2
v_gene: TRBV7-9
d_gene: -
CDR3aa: CASSLGQGSNYGYTF
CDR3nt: TGTGCCAGCAGCTTAGGGCAGGGAAGTAACTATGGCTACACCTTC

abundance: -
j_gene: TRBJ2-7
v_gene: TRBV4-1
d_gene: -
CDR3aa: CASSQEPGSYEQYF
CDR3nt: TGCGCCAGCAGCCAAGAACCAGGATCCTACGAGCAGTACTTC

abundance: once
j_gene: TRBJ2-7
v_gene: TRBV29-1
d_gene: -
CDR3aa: CSVDGRWGRGYEQYF
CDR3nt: TGCAGCGTTGACGGTCGGTGGGGGCGCGGGTACGAGCAGTACTTC

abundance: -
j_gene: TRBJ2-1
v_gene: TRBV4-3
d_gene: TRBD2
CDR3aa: CASSQGKLAGNYNEQFF
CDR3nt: TGCGCCAGCAGCCAAGGTAAACTAGCGGGCAACTACAATGAGCAGTTCTTC

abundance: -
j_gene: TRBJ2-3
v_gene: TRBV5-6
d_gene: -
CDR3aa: CASSHPRRETDTQYF
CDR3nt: TGTGCCAGCAGCCATCCGCGCAGGGAAACAGATACGCAGTATTTT

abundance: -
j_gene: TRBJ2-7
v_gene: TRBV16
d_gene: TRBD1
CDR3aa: CASSSTGSSYEQYF
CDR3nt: TGTGCCAGCAGTTCGACAGGGAGCTCCTACGAGCAGTACTTC

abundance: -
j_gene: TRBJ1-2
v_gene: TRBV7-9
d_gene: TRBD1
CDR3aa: CASSLETGGAYGYTF
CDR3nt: TGTGCCAGCAGCTTAGAAACAGGGGGCGCCTATGGCTACACCTTC

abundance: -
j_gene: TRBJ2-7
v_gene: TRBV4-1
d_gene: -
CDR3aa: CASSPLAGNLPYEQYF
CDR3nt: TGCGCCAGCAGCCCTTTGGCGGGAAACTTACCCTACGAGCAGTACTTC

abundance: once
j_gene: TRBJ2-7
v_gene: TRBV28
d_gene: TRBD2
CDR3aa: CASRQREVAYEQYF
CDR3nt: TGTGCCAGCAGACAGCGGGAGGTAGCCTACGAGCAGTACTTC

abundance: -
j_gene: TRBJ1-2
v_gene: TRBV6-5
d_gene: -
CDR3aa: CASSYGRGSGGYTF
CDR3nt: TGTGCCAGCAGTTACGGCAGGGGAAGCGGTGGCTACACCTTC

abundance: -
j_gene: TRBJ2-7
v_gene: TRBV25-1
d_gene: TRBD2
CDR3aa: CASSGFRTSGPYEQYF
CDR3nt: TGTGCCAGCAGTGGATTTAGGACTAGCGGCCCCTACGAGCAGTACTTC

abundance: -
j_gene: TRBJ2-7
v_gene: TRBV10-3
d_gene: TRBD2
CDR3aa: CAITERAGGYEQYF
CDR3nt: TGTGCCATCACCGAGCGAGCGGGAGGGTACGAGCAGTACTTC

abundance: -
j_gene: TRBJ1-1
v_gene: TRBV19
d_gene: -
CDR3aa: CASSRAGRFTEAFF
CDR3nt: TGTGCCAGTAGTCGAGCCGGTCGATTCACTGAAGCTTTCTTT

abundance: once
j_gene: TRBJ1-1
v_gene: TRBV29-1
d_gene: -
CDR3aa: CSVVAPGINTEAFF
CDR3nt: TGCAGCGTTGTGGCTCCGGGTATCAACACTGAAGCTTTCTTT

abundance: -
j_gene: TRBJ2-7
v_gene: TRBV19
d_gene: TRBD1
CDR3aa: CASSSTGGPLYEQYF
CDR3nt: TGTGCCAGTAGTTCGACAGGGGGGCCCCTCTACGAGCAGTACTTC

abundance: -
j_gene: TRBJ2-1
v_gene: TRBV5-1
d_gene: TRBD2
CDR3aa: CASSLSLGTSGSGEQFF
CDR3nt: TGCGCCAGCAGCTTGTCACTAGGGACTAGCGGGAGCGGGGAGCAGTTCTTC

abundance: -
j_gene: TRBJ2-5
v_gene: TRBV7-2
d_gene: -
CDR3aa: CASSLDAGPQETQYF
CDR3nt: TGTGCCAGCAGCTTAGACGCGGGACCCCAAGAGACCCAGTACTTC

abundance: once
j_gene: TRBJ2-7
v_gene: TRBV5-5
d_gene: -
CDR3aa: CASSLVRGIDYEQYF
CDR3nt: TGTGCCAGCAGCTTGGTCAGGGGCATAGACTACGAGCAGTACTTC

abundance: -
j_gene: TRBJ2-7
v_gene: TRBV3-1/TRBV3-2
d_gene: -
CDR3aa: CASSQALAGISYEQYF
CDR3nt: TGTGCCAGCAGCCAAGCTTTGGCAGGGATCTCCTACGAGCAGTACTTC

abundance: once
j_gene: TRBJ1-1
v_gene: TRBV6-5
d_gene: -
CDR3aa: CASRGMGGLNTEAFF
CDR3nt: TGTGCCAGCAGAGGAATGGGAGGGCTGAACACTGAAGCTTTCTTT